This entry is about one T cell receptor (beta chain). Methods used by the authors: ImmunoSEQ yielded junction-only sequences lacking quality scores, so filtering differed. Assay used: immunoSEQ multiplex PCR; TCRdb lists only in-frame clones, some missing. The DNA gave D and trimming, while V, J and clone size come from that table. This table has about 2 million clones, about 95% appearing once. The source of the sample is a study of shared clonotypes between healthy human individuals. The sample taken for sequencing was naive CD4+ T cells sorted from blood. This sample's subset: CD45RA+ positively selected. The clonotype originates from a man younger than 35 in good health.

Here the CDR3 reads CASSIQANTEAFF. CDR3 nucleotide sequence: TGTGCCAGCAGCATACAGGCGAACACTGAAGCTTTCTTT. The gene calls are TRBV11-2 and TRBJ1-1, with D tentatively TRBD1 (5 bases). V was trimmed by 5 bases and J by 1 base, leaving 8 bases between them. The CDR3 totals 13 residues. From germline, CDR1 is SGHAT and CDR2 FQNNGV.